The 31 T cell receptor beta chains reported below all come from one sample, sequenced in a study of OX40 agonist ivuxolimab in advanced cancers. Profiled with immunoSEQ multiplex PCR; TCRdb holds only in-frame clones, not every one. The sample lists about 96,000 clones; approximately 80% were seen once. Source: CD4+ or CD8+ T cells sorted from blood, taken in a trial of the OX40 agonist ivuxolimab. Every receptor here comes from an adult with an advanced solid tumor such as melanoma, head and neck, liver or kidney cancer.

J is TRBJ2-7 and V is TRBV6-5; 8 nucleotides match TRBD1. The CDR3 runs to 16 residues. After removal of 0 bases from V and 4 bases from J, the junction contained 8 bases not matched to a gene. The germline V gene encodes CDR1 MNHEY and CDR2 SVGAGI. CDR3 DNA sequence: TGTGCCAGCAGTTACTCGCGGACAGGGTTTTCGTACGAGCAGTACTTC. This codes for CASSYSRTGFSYEQYF.

The chain joins TRBV7-9 to TRBJ1-2; the D is unclear. V lost 5 bases to trimming and J lost 7 bases, with 14 bases between them. There are 13 residues in the CDR3. Germline CDR1 is SEHNR and CDR2 is FQNEAQ (reference sequence). The CDR3 loop reads CASSPTASGGYTF. The CDR3 DNA sequence: TGTGCCAGCAGCCCCACCGCTAGCGGTGGCTACACCTTC.

V gene TRBV5-6 combines with J gene TRBJ1-2; 7 bases fit TRBD1. CDR1 and CDR2 from the germline V gene are SGHDT and YYEEEE. V shed 4 bases, J shed 4 bases, and the junction held 7 bases outside the gene matches. The CDR3 is 14 residues long. The CDR3 sequence: CASSPRDSGYGYTF. The CDR3 DNA sequence: TGTGCCAGCAGCCCCCGGGACAGCGGCTATGGCTACACCTTC.

The V call is TRBV5-1, the J call TRBJ2-7, with no clear D. Germline CDR1 reads SGHRS; CDR2 reads YFSETQ. This CDR3 region has 12 residues. V was shortened by 4 bases and J by 3 bases, with 8 bases between the two germline ends. Here the CDR3 DNA reads TGCGCCAGCAGCAATGGCGGCTACGAGCAGTACTTC. It is translated as CASSNGGYEQYF.

The chain joins TRBV11-2 to TRBJ1-2, with a weak D call TRBD1 (6 bases). The CDR3 extends over 15 amino acids. Trimming removed 5 bases at V and 6 bases at J, with 19 bases between. Germline V CDR1 and CDR2: SGHAT, FQNNGV. The CDR3 DNA reads as TGTGCCAGCAGCCCGGACAGTTCCCAGGCTCATGGCTACACCTTC. It yields the protein CASSPDSSQAHGYTF.

J is TRBJ1-2 and V is TRBV10-3; tentatively, D is TRBD1 (5 bases). The V end lost 2 bases, the J end lost 3 bases, and 16 bases lay between the germline ends. The germline CDR1 and CDR2 sequences are ENHRY and SYGVKD. CDR3 length: 16 amino acids. The CDR3 is CAISEPWDASHYGYTF. In nucleotides, the CDR3 is TGTGCCATCAGTGAGCCGTGGGACGCAAGTCACTATGGCTACACCTTC.

The chain couples TRBV5-8 to TRBJ2-7; possible D gene TRBD1, 6 bases. CDR1 SGHTS and CDR2 YDEGEE come from the germline V gene. V gave up 1 base and J gave up 1 base, with 9 bases separating them. The CDR3 loop spans 14 amino acids. This chain's CDR3 is CASSLIGGSYEQYF. DNA of the CDR3: TGTGCCAGCAGCTTGATAGGGGGTTCCTACGAGCAGTACTTC.

The J gene is TRBJ2-4, the V gene TRBV5-6; D unclear. CDR1 and CDR2 (germline): SGHDT, YYEEEE. Trimming stripped 4 bases from V and 3 bases from J, with 8 bases between. This CDR3 is built from 13 residues. CDR3 nucleotides: TGTGCCAGCAGCCTCCCGGGCAAAAACATTCAGTACTTC. Encoded protein: CASSLPGKNIQYF.

The chain recombines TRBV6-5 with TRBJ1-2; D is ambiguous. In germline, CDR1 is MNHEY, CDR2 SVGAGI. Trimming took off 6 bases at V and 4 bases at J, with 18 bases between the two ends. The CDR3 sequence is 15 residues long. The CDR3: CASRRAVSTTYGYTF. DNA for the CDR3: TGTGCCAGCAGAAGGGCAGTCTCTACCACCTATGGCTACACCTTC.

The rearrangement joins TRBV5-1 to TRBJ2-2; 13 bases align to TRBD2. This CDR3 has 20 amino acids. J lost 0 bases, V lost 4 bases, and 12 bases had no gene match. From germline, CDR1 is SGHRS and CDR2 YFSETQ. For the CDR3, the DNA is TGCGCCAGCAGCCCCGCGGGACTAGCGGGAATCCGAACGAACACCGGGGAGCTGTTTTTT. Amino acids: CASSPAGLAGIRTNTGELFF.

The V and J genes are TRBV18 and TRBJ2-5; 7 bases are shared with TRBD1. Unmatched junction bases numbered 8, after V lost 5 bases and J lost 5 bases. Germline lookup yields CDR1 KGHSH and CDR2 LQKENI. CDR3 length equals 14 residues. CDR3 loop: CASSSRQGEETQYF. The CDR3 bases are TGTGCCAGCTCATCACGACAGGGTGAGGAGACCCAGTACTTC.

This chain connects TRBV19 to TRBJ2-2; 14 bases are shared with TRBD2. CDR1 and CDR2 (germline): LNHDA, SQIVND (reference sequence). CDR3 length equals 17 residues. The junction had 11 bases not matched to a gene; V was cut back by 8 bases and J by 6 bases. The CDR3: CASRNGGLAGDAGELFF. In nucleotides, the CDR3 is TGTGCCAGTCGAAACGGGGGACTAGCGGGAGATGCCGGGGAGCTGTTTTTT.

This chain links TRBV6-5 with TRBJ1-1; D uncertain. V lost 2 bases to trimming and J lost 2 bases, with 9 bases between them. The CDR3 extends over 14 amino acids. The germline V gene has CDR1 MNHEY and CDR2 SVGAGI. The CDR3 loop reads CASSYRTANTEAFF. In DNA, the CDR3 is TGTGCCAGCAGTTACCGTACGGCAAACACTGAAGCTTTCTTT.

This clone was picked up one time. Other DNA sequences within the sample encode an identical CDR3. V and J are TRBV7-2 and TRBJ1-3, with D hard to call. The CDR3 extends over 12 amino acids. Per germline, CDR1 SGHTA and CDR2 FQGNSA. V was shortened by 1 base and J by 5 bases, with 3 bases between the two germline ends. CDR3 sequence reads: CASSLERNTIYF. CDR3 in DNA: TGTGCCAGCAGCTTAGAAAGAAACACCATATATTTT.

J is TRBJ1-3 and V is TRBV6-5, with D unclear. Germline CDR1 reads MNHEY; CDR2 reads SVGAGI. Trimming shortened V by 6 bases and J by 11 bases, and 17 bases separated the two germline ends. The CDR3 has 13 amino acids. CDR3 in amino acids: CASRPGGERSIYF. The CDR3 DNA follows: TGTGCCAGCAGACCCGGCGGGGAGCGATCCATATATTTT.

The rearrangement links TRBV7-9 to TRBJ2-5; D not certain. The V and J ends lost 7 bases and 4 bases respectively, with 10 bases between them. The germline gives CDR1 SEHNR, CDR2 FQNEAQ (reference sequence). The CDR3 runs to 12 residues. CDR3 nucleotide sequence: TGTGCCAGCACCTCGACGTCAGAGACCCAGTACTTC. Its protein is CASTSTSETQYF.

This clone was counted a single time. The chain carries TRBV7-8 and TRBJ1-1, with D hard to call. In germline, CDR1 is SGHVS, CDR2 FQNEAQ. Trimming pared 1 base from V and 5 bases from J, leaving 2 bases between. The CDR3 covers 11 residues. CDR3 region: CASSLETEAFF. CDR3 DNA: TGTGCCAGCAGCTTAGAAACTGAAGCTTTCTTT.

The chain joins TRBV4-1 to TRBJ2-2; weak D call: TRBD2 (5 bases). Germline V CDR1 and CDR2: MGHRA, YSYEKL. The CDR3 sequence is 15 residues long. V dropped 4 bases and J dropped 4 bases, with 13 bases sitting between them. Here the CDR3 reads CASSLGVAATGELFF. The CDR3 bases are TGCGCCAGCAGCCTCGGGGTAGCTGCCACCGGGGAGCTGTTTTTT.

The rearrangement uses TRBV4-1 and TRBJ1-2; the match to TRBD1 covers 7 bases. The germline V gene encodes CDR1 MGHRA and CDR2 YSYEKL. J was trimmed by 0 bases and V by 1 base; bases with no gene match: 8. The length of the CDR3 is 17 residues. The CDR3 sequence: CASSQVVGTDANYGYTF. CDR3 bases: TGCGCCAGCAGCCAAGTCGTCGGGACAGATGCTAACTATGGCTACACCTTC.

This chain joins TRBV21-1 and TRBJ2-6; whether TRBD1, the table's D call, matches the DNA was not checked. TRBV21-1 is classified as a pseudogene. CDR3 length: 17 amino acids. CDR3 amino acids: CASSGQDRGYGANVLTF. CDR3 bases: TGTGCCAGCAGCGGGCAGGACAGGGGGTATGGGGCCAACGTCCTGACTTTC.

The rearrangement links TRBV7-8 to TRBJ1-1; D not certain. CDR3 length equals 12 residues. Germline V CDR1 and CDR2: SGHVS, FQNEAQ. The V end lost 8 bases, the J end lost 0 bases, and 7 bases lay between the germline ends. The CDR3 region has the DNA TGTGCCAGCGGCGTAGTGAACACTGAAGCTTTCTTT. Protein: CASGVVNTEAFF. Based on the CDR3 plus reference TRBV7-8 and TRBJ1-1, the full variable domain is GAGVSQSPRYKVAKRGQDVALRCDPISGHVSLFWYQQALGQGPEFLTYFQNEAQLDKSGLPSDRFFAERPEGSVSTLKIQRTQQEDSAVYLCASGVVNTEAFFGQGTRLTVV.

This chain connects TRBV5-1 to TRBJ2-3; 12 bases are shared with TRBD2. Germline V gene sequence: CDR1 SGHRS, CDR2 YFSETQ. The CDR3 runs 16 residues. Trimming at V came to 2 bases and at J to 4 bases, leaving 5 bases not matched to a gene. CDR3: CASSFSTSGSADTQYF. The CDR3 bases are TGCGCCAGCAGCTTTTCGACTAGCGGGAGCGCAGATACGCAGTATTTT. The whole variable domain, remainder taken from reference TRBV5-1 and TRBJ2-3, is KAGVTQTPRYLIKTRGQQVTLSCSPISGHRSVSWYQQTPGQGLQFLFEYFSETQRNKGNFPGRFSGRQFSNSRSEMNVSTLELGDSALYLCASSFSTSGSADTQYFGPGTRLTVL.

V is TRBV18 and J is TRBJ2-1; 13 bases are a match to TRBD2. CDR1 is KGHSH and CDR2 is LQKENI in the germline V gene. CDR3 size: 14 residues. V gave up 5 bases and J gave up 9 bases; unmatched junction bases: 4. The CDR3, as DNA: TGTGCCAGCTCAGGACTAGCGGGGGCCGGTGAGCAGTTCTTC. Amino acid sequence: CASSGLAGAGEQFF. Complete variable domain (other parts from reference TRBV18 and TRBJ2-1): NAGVMQNPRHLVRRRGQEARLRCSPMKGHSHVYWYRQLPEEGLKFMVYLQKENIIDESGMPKERFSAEFPKEGPSILRIQQVVRGDSAAYFCASSGLAGAGEQFFGPGTRLTVL.

This clone has a handful of counts. The rearrangement uses TRBV27 and TRBJ2-4; possible D gene TRBD2, 5 bases. The CDR3 loop spans 13 amino acids. Between the trimmed V and J ends, which lost 6 bases and 9 bases, there was a span of 15 bases. The germline V gene encodes CDR1 MNHEY and CDR2 SMNVEV (reference sequence). CDR3: CASSLGVNGIQYF. The CDR3 nucleotides read TGTGCCAGCAGCCTCGGGGTTAATGGCATTCAGTACTTC.

The genes are TRBV5-6 and TRBJ2-3, with D perhaps assigned TRBD1 or TRBD2 (5 bases each). V lost 2 bases and J 4 bases, leaving 11 bases between the germline ends. Germline V CDR1 and CDR2: SGHDT, YYEEEE. The CDR3 covers 14 residues. CDR3 bases: TGTGCCAGCAGCTTCAACGGGGCGTCAGATACGCAGTATTTT. It yields the protein CASSFNGASDTQYF.

The chain recombines TRBV18 with TRBJ1-1; 7 bases match TRBD1. The CDR3 is 14 residues long. The ends lost 5 bases at V and 4 bases at J; junction bases unmatched: 7. Germline V lookup: CDR1 KGHSH, CDR2 LQKENI. The CDR3 protein is CASSTGVWGTEAFF. The CDR3 bases are TGTGCCAGCTCAACAGGGGTTTGGGGCACTGAAGCTTTCTTT.

This chain's CDR3 is CASRGLPTNEKLFF. The CDR3, as DNA: TGCGCCAGCAGGGGACTTCCAACTAATGAAAAACTGTTTTTT. This rearrangement joins TRBV5-1 to TRBJ1-4; a weak D match, TRBD1 (5 bases). The CDR3 length is 14 residues. V was shortened by 5 bases and J by 0 bases, with 8 bases between the two germline ends. Germline loops: CDR1 SGHRS, CDR2 YFSETQ. Full variable domain (outside the CDR3, taken from reference TRBV5-1 and TRBJ1-4): KAGVTQTPRYLIKTRGQQVTLSCSPISGHRSVSWYQQTPGQGLQFLFEYFSETQRNKGNFPGRFSGRQFSNSRSEMNVSTLELGDSALYLCASRGLPTNEKLFFGSGTQLSVL.

This clone was seen just once. The rearrangement joins TRBV7-9 to TRBJ1-6; D may be TRBD1 (5 bases). This CDR3 comprises 17 residues. The V and J ends lost 2 bases and 6 bases respectively, with 17 bases between them. Germline V gene sequence: CDR1 SEHNR, CDR2 FQNEAQ (reference sequence). CDR3 sequence (DNA): TGTGCCAGCAGCTTACATCCAGGGACGTTGTTTAATTCACCCCTCCACTTT. It translates to CASSLHPGTLFNSPLHF.

This clone appeared once. The chain uses TRBV7-9 and TRBJ2-3; D is undetermined. The germline CDR1 and CDR2 sequences are SEHNR and FQNEAQ (reference sequence). This CDR3 spans 13 amino acids. V shed 1 base and J shed 9 bases, with 11 bases lying between them. CDR3 DNA sequence: TGTGCCAGCAGCTTAGAATCGGGTGGCACGCAGTATTTT. It yields the protein CASSLESGGTQYF.

The V call is TRBV12-5, the J call TRBJ2-6; D is perhaps TRBD2 (5 bases). Germline V gene data show CDR1 as LGHNT and CDR2 as FRNRAP. V shed 7 bases and J shed 0 bases, with 13 bases lying between them. This CDR3 is built from 16 residues. CDR3 amino acids: CASAPSGASGANVLTF. In DNA form, the CDR3 reads TGTGCTAGTGCCCCCAGCGGTGCCTCTGGGGCCAACGTCCTGACTTTC.

This clone has a handful of counts. The chain employs TRBV9 and TRBJ2-1, with a weak D call TRBD1 (6 bases). Per the germline V gene, CDR1 is SGDLS and CDR2 is YYNGEE. V lost 4 bases, J lost 4 bases, and 18 bases lay in between. This CDR3 is 16 amino acids long. CDR3 coding DNA: TGTGCCAGCAGCATTTACCAGGGGCCCCAATACAATGAGCAGTTCTTC. It specifies CASSIYQGPQYNEQFF.